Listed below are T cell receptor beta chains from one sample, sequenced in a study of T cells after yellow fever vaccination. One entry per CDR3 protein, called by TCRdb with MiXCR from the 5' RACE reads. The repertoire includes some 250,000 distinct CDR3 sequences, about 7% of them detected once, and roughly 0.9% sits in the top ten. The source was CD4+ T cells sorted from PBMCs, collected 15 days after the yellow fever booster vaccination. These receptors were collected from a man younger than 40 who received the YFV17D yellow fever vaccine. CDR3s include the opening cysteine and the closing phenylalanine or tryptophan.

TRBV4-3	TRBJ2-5	CASSQARVGRETQYF
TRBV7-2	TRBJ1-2	CASSPPQGYGYTF
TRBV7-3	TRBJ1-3	CASSSMAGPGNTIYF
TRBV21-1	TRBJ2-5	CASSARWTRSETQYF
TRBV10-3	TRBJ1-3	CAIWAGSGNTIYF
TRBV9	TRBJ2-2	CASSVGADTGKLFF
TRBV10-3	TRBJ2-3	CAISEPYGTSGGNEADTQYF
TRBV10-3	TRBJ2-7	CAISELVEQYF
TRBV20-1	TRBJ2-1	CSARDWVSGSYNEQFF
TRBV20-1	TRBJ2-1	CSARHLTPLRISSYNEQFF
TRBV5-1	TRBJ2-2	CASSPPGPGTGELFF
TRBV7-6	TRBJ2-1	CASSSPGLANEQFF
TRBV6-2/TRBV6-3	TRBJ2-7	CASSSVLGYEQYF
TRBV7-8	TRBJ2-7	CASSYTGGPWAEQYF
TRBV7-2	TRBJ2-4	CASSRTGTGGNIQYF
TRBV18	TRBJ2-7	CASSPNPGEDYEQYF
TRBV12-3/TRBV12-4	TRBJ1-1	CASSSFTGRVEAFF
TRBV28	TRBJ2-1	CASLSWAYEQFF
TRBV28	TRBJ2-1	CASSSSGLAGANEQFF
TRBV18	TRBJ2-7	CASSPGEAFYEQYF
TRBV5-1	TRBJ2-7	CASSPQTSGRANEQYF
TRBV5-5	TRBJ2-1	CASSRTPVGPYNEQFF
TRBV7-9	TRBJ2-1	CASSLIEGEQFF
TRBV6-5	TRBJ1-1	CASSPGLTGGNTEAFF
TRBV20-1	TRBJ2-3	CRVRSGSPDTQYF
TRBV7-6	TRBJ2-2	CASSLFSGTNTGELFF
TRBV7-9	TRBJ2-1	CASSLPGGGKRESFSYNEQFF
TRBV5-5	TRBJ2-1	CASSLSDTFSYNEQFF
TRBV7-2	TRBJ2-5	CASSLWREETQYF
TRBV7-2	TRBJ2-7	CASSLYLPGTSETRTTYEQYF
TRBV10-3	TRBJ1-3	CAISEASGQGSGNTIYF